One sample yielded the 5 T cell receptor beta chains listed below, sequenced in a study of cytomegalovirus exposure and HLA in healthy donors. The PCR contained 60 Vbeta and 13 Jbeta primers. Method: immunoSEQ multiplex PCR; TCRdb's copy keeps in-frame clones and lacks some. The sample shows 200,000 or so clones, around 77% of them seen only once. The sequenced sample was PBMCs. These receptors came from a woman in her 30s in good health and CMV-seronegative.

Only a few counts were recorded for this clone. The chain combines TRBV7-2 with TRBJ1-5; possible D gene TRBD1, 5 bases. Trimming took off 1 base at V and 10 bases at J, with 11 bases between the two ends. This CDR3 spans 13 amino acids. CDR1 SGHTA and CDR2 FQGNSA come from the germline V gene. In DNA, the CDR3 is TGTGCCAGCAGCTTAGGTGCAGGGTTTCCCCAGCATTTT. It encodes CASSLGAGFPQHF.

This clone is a singleton in its sample. CDR3 residues: CASSLAPILRSEQYF. CDR3 nucleotides: TGTGCCAGCAGTTTGGCACCGATCTTGAGGTCCGAGCAGTACTTC. This sequence joins TRBV28 and TRBJ2-5; D gene uncertain. The J call may not be correct, given that the DNA end is closer to TRBJ2-7. Germline V gives CDR1 MDHEN, CDR2 SYDVKM. The length of the CDR3 is 15 residues.

The J gene is TRBJ1-1, the V gene TRBV9, with 9 bases that match TRBD1. V dropped 2 bases and J dropped 5; count of bases not matched to a gene: 7. CDR1 SGDLS and CDR2 YYNGEE come from the germline V gene. The CDR3 loop spans 15 amino acids. The CDR3 region is CASSVGTGRGTEAFF. CDR3 in DNA: TGTGCCAGCAGCGTTGGGACAGGGAGGGGGACTGAAGCTTTCTTT.

This chain's CDR3 is CASSSLGVRGGELFF. CDR3 sequence (DNA): TGCGCCAGCAGCTCCCTCGGGGTACGGGGCGGGGAGCTGTTTTTT. The rearrangement uses TRBV5-1 and TRBJ2-2; possible D gene TRBD2, 5 bases. Germline V gene sequence: CDR1 SGHRS, CDR2 YFSETQ. V was pared by 3 bases and J by 7 bases, with 16 bases between. This CDR3 has 15 amino acids.

This clone was seen once. The rearrangement joins TRBV27 to TRBJ2-5; 8 bases are shared with TRBD1. In germline, CDR1 is MNHEY, CDR2 SMNVEV (reference sequence). The CDR3 spans 15 residues. The V gene end was trimmed by 6 bases and the J gene end by 2 bases; junction bases not matched to a gene: 8. The CDR3 DNA sequence: TGTGCCAGCAGCTCCTGGAACAGGGGGCAAGAGACCCAGTACTTC. This codes for CASSSWNRGQETQYF.